These 28 T cell receptor beta chains came from one sample sequenced in a study of T cell responses to AZD1222 COVID-19 vaccine (dated by TCRdb to the early 2020s). The time point label, as the study defines it: baseline before first vaccination. The receptor library was made with the immunoSEQ multiplex PCR assay. TCRdb stores this immuneACCESS table with in-frame sequences only. Part of the clones is absent; in the studies checked, under half of the shortfall reflects unresolved V genes, and no reason is known for the rest. This sample lists fewer than 180,000 clones; 94% were detected once. Together, the top ten hold over 0.95% of the sample. The sequencing used peripheral blood, collected on day 0 of AZD1222 vaccination. The receptors derive from an adult in good health.

The chain's CDR3 is CASSLGRGHGYEQYV. DNA of the CDR3: TGTGCCAGCAGCTTAGGTCGGGGCCATGGCTACGAGCAGTACGTC. The chain joins TRBV7-9 to TRBJ2-7; either TRBD1 or TRBD2 may supply D (5 bases each). The CDR3 has 15 residues. Between the trimmed V and J ends, which lost 1 base and 3 bases, there was a span of 13 bases. In germline, CDR1 is SEHNR, CDR2 FQNEAQ (reference sequence).

This clone appeared once. The chain combines TRBV21-1 with TRBJ1-4; TRBD1, the D gene given by the table, was not confirmed from the DNA. TRBV21-1 is designated a pseudogene. This CDR3 spans 17 amino acids. The CDR3 loop is CASSKSGRDRVGLALFF. The CDR3 coding sequence is TGTGCCAGCAGCAAATCAGGGAGGGACAGGGTCGGGCTAGCACTGTTTTTT.

The V gene is TRBV10-1, the J gene TRBJ1-1; 7 bases agree with TRBD1. CDR3 length: 14 amino acids. J gave up 3 bases and V 10 bases, and 11 bases lay outside the gene matches. Germline V gene sequence: CDR1 WNHNN, CDR2 SYGVQD (reference sequence). The CDR3 is CANSIRDRDTEAFF. DNA for the CDR3: TGCGCCAATAGCATCCGGGACAGAGACACTGAAGCTTTCTTT.

This chain links TRBV18 with TRBJ1-4; possibly TRBD1 for D (6 bases). The CDR3 runs to 14 residues. Germline V gene sequence: CDR1 KGHSH, CDR2 LQKENI. Trimming shortened V by 3 bases and J by 8 bases, and 13 bases separated the two germline ends. CDR3 in DNA: TGTGCCAGCTCACCGGGACACCCGGGGGAAAAACTGTTTTTT. The encoded protein is CASSPGHPGEKLFF.

The V and J genes are TRBV28 and TRBJ2-4, with a possible D match to TRBD1 (6 bases). V lost 7 bases and J 4 bases, leaving 11 bases between the germline ends. In germline, CDR1 is MDHEN, CDR2 SYDVKM. The CDR3 contains 13 residues. CDR3 sequence (DNA): TGTGCCAGCACATCAGGACAGAAAAACATTCAGTACTTC. Residues: CASTSGQKNIQYF.

This rearrangement joins TRBV6-5 to TRBJ1-2, with D possibly matching TRBD1 (6 bases). Germline loops: CDR1 MNHEY, CDR2 SVGAGI. V lost 10 bases and J 6 bases, leaving 15 bases between the germline ends. This CDR3 is 12 amino acids long. CDR3 DNA sequence: TGTGCCACCACCGGGGGCCGGCATGGCTACACCTTC. It yields the protein CATTGGRHGYTF.

This clone was seen once. The chain joins TRBV13 to TRBJ1-1, with D possibly TRBD1 on 5 matching bases. The V end was cut by 5 bases, the J end by 10 bases, with 14 bases between. CDR3 length: 12 residues. Germline loops: CDR1 PRHDT, CDR2 FYEKMQ (reference sequence). CDR3 sequence: CASSLGTAGAFF. As DNA, the CDR3 is TGTGCCAGCAGCCTGGGGACCGCCGGAGCTTTCTTT.

This sequence joins TRBV28 and TRBJ1-6; the match to TRBD1 covers 7 bases. V shed 11 bases and J 4 bases; nucleotides not matched to a gene: 8. The germline V gene encodes CDR1 MDHEN and CDR2 SYDVKM. The CDR3 length is 14 residues. This chain's CDR3 is CAHRQGGYNSPLHF. CDR3 nucleotide sequence: TGTGCCCACAGGCAGGGGGGTTATAATTCACCCCTCCACTTT. Full variable domain (outside the CDR3, taken from reference TRBV28 and TRBJ1-6): DVKVTQSSRYLVKRTGEKVFLECVQDMDHENMFWYRQDPGLGLRLIYFSYDVKMKEKGDIPEGYSVSREKKERFSLILESASTNQTSMYLCAHRQGGYNSPLHFGNGTRLTVT.

The genes are TRBV28 and TRBJ1-6; no reliable D call. CDR1 MDHEN and CDR2 SYDVKM come from the germline V gene. V was clipped by 3 bases and J by 5 bases, with 14 bases between them. The length of the CDR3 is 16 residues. DNA of the CDR3: TGTGCCAGCAGTTTTTCCGGACGGTCGGATAATTCACCCCTCCACTTT. Encoded protein: CASSFSGRSDNSPLHF.

This chain links TRBV4-2 with TRBJ1-4; 9 bases line up with TRBD1. Germline V gene data show CDR1 as LGHNA and CDR2 as YNFKEQ. Trimming at V came to 4 bases and at J to 4 bases, leaving 7 bases not matched to a gene. The CDR3 is 16 residues long. The chain's CDR3 is CASSLTGGGGNEKLFF. In DNA form, the CDR3 reads TGTGCCAGCAGCCTCACAGGGGGCGGGGGTAATGAAAAACTGTTTTTT.

V is TRBV7-9 and J is TRBJ2-5; D could derive from TRBD1 or TRBD2 (5 bases each). The CDR3 runs 17 residues. CDR1 and CDR2 from the germline V gene are SEHNR and FQNEAQ (reference sequence). The V gene lost 5 bases and the J gene lost 1 base, with 20 bases spanning the gap. The chain's CDR3 is CASSRRGGFLSQETQYF. CDR3 nucleotide sequence: TGTGCCAGCAGCCGTCGGGGCGGATTTCTAAGCCAAGAGACCCAGTACTTC. Drawing the rest from reference TRBV7-9 and TRBJ2-5, the complete variable domain is DTGVSQNPRHKITKRGQNVTFRCDPISEHNRLYWYRQTLGQGPEFLTYFQNEAQLEKSRLLSDRFSAERPKGSFSTLEIQRTEQGDSAMYLCASSRRGGFLSQETQYFGPGTRLLVL.

This chain connects TRBV7-3 to TRBJ2-3; D is perhaps TRBD1 (6 bases). CDR3 size: 13 residues. The germline gives CDR1 SGHTA, CDR2 FQGTGA. Between the trimmed V and J ends, which lost 2 bases and 4 bases, there was a span of 7 bases. The CDR3 loop is CASSLSGADTQYF. The CDR3 DNA is TGTGCCAGCAGCTTATCAGGGGCAGATACGCAGTATTTT.

This chain joins TRBV5-6 and TRBJ2-7, with 9 bases that match TRBD2. This CDR3 contains 14 residues. V shed 6 bases and J 1 base; nucleotides not matched to a gene: 5. CDR1 and CDR2 (germline): SGHDT, YYEEEE. The CDR3 reads CASTVAGESYEQYV. The DNA of the CDR3 is TGTGCCAGCACCGTAGCGGGGGAGTCCTACGAGCAGTACGTC.

The V gene is TRBV7-2, the J gene TRBJ1-1, with D unclear. This CDR3 has 14 amino acids. V lost 0 bases and J lost 4, with 9 bases in between. The germline V gene encodes CDR1 SGHTA and CDR2 FQGNSA. The CDR3 reads CASSLAPAVTEAFF. In DNA, the CDR3 is TGTGCCAGCAGCTTAGCGCCGGCAGTCACTGAAGCTTTCTTT. The whole variable domain, filled in from reference TRBV7-2 and TRBJ1-1, reads GAGVSQSPSNKVTEKGKDVELRCDPISGHTALYWYRQSLGQGLEFLIYFQGNSAPDKSGLPSDRFSAERTGGSVSTLTIQRTQQEDSAVYLCASSLAPAVTEAFFGQGTRLTVV.

The chain is built from TRBV5-6 and TRBJ2-1; 8 bases are a match to TRBD2. The ends lost 3 bases at V and 6 bases at J; junction bases unmatched: 8. CDR3 length equals 15 residues. In germline, CDR1 is SGHDT, CDR2 YYEEEE. CDR3 protein: CASSSPGLVGNEQFF. CDR3 coding DNA: TGTGCCAGCAGCTCTCCGGGACTAGTCGGCAATGAGCAGTTCTTC.

This chain uses TRBV6-2 or TRBV6-3 with TRBJ2-7; D may be TRBD2 (7 bases). V lost 5 bases to trimming and J lost 0 bases, with 17 bases between them. There are 16 residues in the CDR3. Germline loops: CDR1 MNHEY, CDR2 SVGEGT. CDR3: CASSRGGGVSSYEQYV. In nucleotides, the CDR3 is TGTGCCAGCAGTCGGGGAGGGGGTGTAAGCTCCTACGAGCAGTACGTC.

The rearrangement links TRBV28 to TRBJ2-1; TRBD1 matches 8 bases. The V segment lost 1 base and the J segment 6 bases; nucleotides outside the gene matches: 8. Germline V gives CDR1 MDHEN, CDR2 SYDVKM. There are 16 residues in the CDR3. The CDR3 nucleotides read TGTGCCAGCAGTTTATATATCAGGGGGCTATCCAATGAGCAGTTCTTC. It is translated as CASSLYIRGLSNEQFF.

The table lists this clone with a count of one. The chain has TRBV15 and TRBJ1-3; tentatively, D is TRBD1 (5 bases). With 1 base removed from V and 0 bases from J, the gap between germline ends came to 13 bases. The CDR3 extends over 17 amino acids. From germline, CDR1 is LNHNV and CDR2 YYDKDF (reference sequence). The DNA for the CDR3 is TGTGCCACCAGCAGAGCAGGCAGGGCCCGCTCTGGAAACACCATATATTTT. Amino acids: CATSRAGRARSGNTIYF.

The V and J genes are TRBV18 and TRBJ1-5; D call uncertain. V gave up 1 base and J gave up 6 bases, with 16 bases separating them. This CDR3 is built from 16 residues. Germline V gene data show CDR1 as KGHSH and CDR2 as LQKENI. CDR3 DNA: TGTGCCAGCTCACCACTCTTTACGGGGAGTGGTCAGCCCCAGCATTTT. Protein sequence: CASSPLFTGSGQPQHF.

This clone was seen more than once but under ten times. CDR3 amino acids: CASSPGRTGDRFGYTF. CDR3 coding DNA: TGTGCCAGCAGCCCCGGAAGGACAGGGGACCGTTTTGGCTACACCTTC. The chain has TRBV7-8 and TRBJ1-2, with 9 nucleotides matching TRBD1. The J segment lost 7 bases and the V segment lost 5 bases, leaving 14 bases of the junction unmatched. Germline CDR1 reads SGHVS; CDR2 reads FQNEAQ. This CDR3 comprises 16 residues.

The V and J genes are TRBV6-5 and TRBJ2-3, with D possibly being TRBD2 (6 bases). This CDR3 contains 15 residues. Germline CDR1 is MNHEY and CDR2 is SVGAGI. V was clipped by 4 bases and J by 4 bases, with 15 bases between them. The CDR3 loop is CASSLRNGGADTQYF. CDR3 bases: TGTGCCAGCAGTTTAAGAAACGGGGGAGCAGATACGCAGTATTTT.

For the CDR3, the DNA is TGCGCCAGCAGCCAAGATCGTCTAGCGGGTTACAATGAGCAGTTCTTC. Its translation is CASSQDRLAGYNEQFF. The chain is built from TRBV4-3 and TRBJ2-1; 8 bases are a match to TRBD2. Germline V gives CDR1 LGHNA, CDR2 YSLEER. Trimming took 0 bases from V and 4 from J; bases not matched to a gene: 5. The CDR3 spans 16 residues.

The V gene is TRBV7-2, the J gene TRBJ2-1; D is tentatively TRBD1 or TRBD2 (7 bases each). The CDR3 is 15 residues long. V was clipped by 3 bases and J by 10 bases, with 19 bases between them. Germline loops: CDR1 SGHTA, CDR2 FQGNSA. The CDR3 region is CASSFQGGEIVEQFF. CDR3 DNA sequence: TGTGCCAGCAGCTTCCAGGGGGGGGAAATCGTCGAGCAGTTCTTC.

V gene TRBV5-5 combines with J gene TRBJ1-2, with D possibly matching TRBD1 (6 bases). V was shortened by 5 bases and J by 4 bases, with 18 bases between the two germline ends. The CDR3 has 15 amino acids. Germline-derived CDR1 and CDR2 are SGHKS and YYEKEE (reference sequence). The CDR3 DNA sequence: TGTGCCAGCAGGCCAACAGGGACCCTCCGCTATGGCTACACCTTC. It codes for CASRPTGTLRYGYTF.

The CDR3 here is CASSYREWGATKTQYF. For the CDR3, the DNA is TGTGCCAGCAGTTACCGGGAATGGGGGGCGACGAAGACCCAGTACTTC. V usage is TRBV6-2 or TRBV6-3 and J usage is TRBJ2-5; D is tentatively TRBD1 or TRBD2 (6 bases each). Looked up from germline, CDR1 is MNHEY and CDR2 is SVGEGT. V was clipped by 2 bases and J by 6 bases, with 19 bases between them. The CDR3 runs 16 residues.

This clone occurred once. The rearrangement uses TRBV3-1 (or the pseudogene TRBV3-2) and TRBJ1-1; 8 bases are shared with TRBD1. Germline assignment: CDR1 LGHDT and CDR2 YNNKEL (reference sequence). J was trimmed by 11 bases and V by 0 bases; bases with no gene match: 2. CDR3 size: 12 residues. The CDR3 here is CASSQEDRVAFF. Here the CDR3 DNA reads TGTGCCAGCAGCCAAGAGGACAGGGTTGCTTTCTTT.

The CDR3: CASSLEPPGLAGADTQYF. The DNA of the CDR3 is TGCGCCAGCAGCTTGGAGCCCCCGGGACTAGCGGGGGCAGATACGCAGTATTTT. This rearrangement joins TRBV5-1 to TRBJ2-3; 14 bases align to TRBD2. CDR3 length: 18 residues. CDR1 SGHRS and CDR2 YFSETQ come from the germline V gene. Trimming cost V 0 bases and J 4 bases; bases outside gene matches: 7.

The chain carries TRBV2 and TRBJ1-6, with TRBD1 matching 8 bases. The CDR3 is 14 residues long. CDR1 is SNHLY, CDR2 FYNNEI, per germline. The junction had 9 bases not matched to a gene; V was cut back by 10 bases and J by 7 bases. The CDR3 nucleotides read TGTGCCACCCTGGAGGGACAGGTGAATTCACCCCTCCACTTT. This translates into CATLEGQVNSPLHF.